The 27 T cell receptor beta chains in this list originate from one sample, sequenced in a study of OX40 agonist ivuxolimab in advanced cancers. Using immunoSEQ multiplex PCR, the repertoire was profiled, and TCRdb retains in-frame clones only, with some absent. Of 77,000 or so clones detected, roughly 90% appear once; the ten largest clones hold approximately 0.8%. The starting material was CD4+ or CD8+ T cells sorted from blood, obtained in a trial of the OX40 agonist ivuxolimab. Every receptor here comes from an adult with an advanced solid tumor such as melanoma, head and neck, liver or kidney cancer.

The CDR3 region is CASSENGGARSTGELFF. CDR3 DNA: TGTGCCAGCAGTGAAAACGGGGGGGCTCGAAGCACCGGGGAGCTGTTTTTT. The V call is TRBV2, the J call TRBJ2-2, with 8 bases that match TRBD2. The germline V gene has CDR1 SNHLY and CDR2 FYNNEI. Trimming cost V 2 bases and J 4 bases; bases outside gene matches: 9. CDR3 length: 17 residues.

The V gene is TRBV5-4, the J gene TRBJ1-5; D gene uncertain. Germline loops: CDR1 SGHNT, CDR2 YYREEE (reference sequence). This CDR3 region has 18 residues. V gave up 2 bases and J gave up 2 bases, with 20 bases separating them. The CDR3 DNA follows: TGTGCCAGCAGCTTTAAGACAAAGGAGGCTTCTGGCAATCAGCCCCAGCATTTT. It specifies CASSFKTKEASGNQPQHF.

This chain joins TRBV2 and TRBJ2-2, with 7 bases matching TRBD2. CDR3 length: 13 amino acids. Trimming took 4 bases from V and 6 from J; bases not matched to a gene: 2. Germline values: CDR1 SNHLY, CDR2 FYNNEI. The CDR3 DNA reads TGTGCCAGCAGTGTTACTAGCGCCGGGGAGCTGTTTTTT. Amino acids: CASSVTSAGELFF.

This clone was observed a few times. V and J are TRBV19 and TRBJ1-5; D is perhaps TRBD1 (6 bases). The germline V gene encodes CDR1 LNHDA and CDR2 SQIVND (reference sequence). CDR3 length equals 14 residues. Trimming took 5 bases from V and 6 from J, leaving 14 bases between them. CDR3 in DNA: TGTGCCAGTAGTTTCCAGGAAGGGGGTCAGCCCCAGCATTTT. Protein sequence: CASSFQEGGQPQHF.

The chain employs TRBV5-1 and TRBJ2-3; possibly TRBD1 for D (6 bases). The CDR3 runs 15 residues. The V end was cut by 0 bases, the J end by 4 bases, with 12 bases between. CDR1 SGHRS and CDR2 YFSETQ come from the germline V gene. In DNA, the CDR3 is TGCGCCAGCAGCTTGGCCGGGCAGGGGCCAGATACGCAGTATTTT. It codes for CASSLAGQGPDTQYF.

This rearrangement joins TRBV27 to TRBJ1-6, with 7 bases that match TRBD1. The CDR3 consists of 15 residues. The germline V gene encodes CDR1 MNHEY and CDR2 SMNVEV (reference sequence). Trimming at V came to 8 bases and at J to 9 bases, leaving 13 bases not matched to a gene. CDR3 nucleotides: TGTGCCAGCTCCCTGTACAGGGGAGGTAGTTCACCCCTCCACTTT. It yields the protein CASSLYRGGSSPLHF.

Only one count was recorded for this clone. This chain joins TRBV7-8 and TRBJ2-2; a possible D gene is TRBD2 (5 bases). CDR1 and CDR2 (germline): SGHVS, FQNEAQ. The CDR3 totals 13 residues. V lost 3 bases and J 12 bases, leaving 14 bases between the germline ends. CDR3 DNA: TGTGCCAGCAGCTTTTCGGGGTCCGAGAAGCTGTTTTTT. Protein sequence: CASSFSGSEKLFF.

This chain uses TRBV5-4 with TRBJ1-5, with 7 bases aligning to TRBD1. V dropped 4 bases and J dropped 5; count of bases not matched to a gene: 12. There are 16 residues in the CDR3. Germline V gene lookup returns CDR1 SGHNT and CDR2 YYREEE (reference sequence). CDR3 sequence: CASSIWTGGIHQPQHF. CDR3 nucleotides: TGTGCCAGCAGCATCTGGACAGGAGGGATTCATCAGCCCCAGCATTTT.

The V call is TRBV19, the J call TRBJ1-2, with 10 bases fitting TRBD1. The CDR3 is 14 amino acids. V shed 6 bases and J 7 bases; nucleotides not matched to a gene: 8. Germline CDR1 reads LNHDA; CDR2 reads SQIVND (reference sequence). This CDR3 reads CASSLGQGNLGYTF. CDR3 DNA: TGTGCCAGTAGCCTGGGACAGGGGAATCTTGGCTACACCTTC.

V usage is TRBV30 and J usage is TRBJ2-1, with 10 bases lining up with TRBD2. The CDR3 is 15 amino acids. V dropped 2 bases and J dropped 9; count of bases not matched to a gene: 10. The germline gives CDR1 GTSNPN, CDR2 SVGIG (reference sequence). The CDR3 DNA follows: TGTGCCTGGAGTCCCCTCGGAGCGGGAGGGGGTGAGCAGTTCTTC. This translates into CAWSPLGAGGGEQFF.

The genes are TRBV28 and TRBJ1-5, with D unresolved. The V end was cut by 6 bases, the J end by 0 bases, with 18 bases between. Germline V gives CDR1 MDHEN, CDR2 SYDVKM. This CDR3 contains 17 residues. This CDR3 reads CASRLIGEANSNQPQHF. As DNA, the CDR3 is TGTGCCAGCAGACTAATAGGTGAAGCCAATAGCAATCAGCCCCAGCATTTT. Full variable domain (rest looked up from reference TRBV28 and TRBJ1-5): DVKVTQSSRYLVKRTGEKVFLECVQDMDHENMFWYRQDPGLGLRLIYFSYDVKMKEKGDIPEGYSVSREKKERFSLILESASTNQTSMYLCASRLIGEANSNQPQHFGDGTRLSIL.

This clone was recorded a few times. Distinct nucleotide sequences in the sample also encode this CDR3. CDR3 coding DNA: TGTGCCAGCAGCTTAGGAGAATTGAGGGGCTACACCTTC. Translated: CASSLGELRGYTF. The chain employs TRBV7-9 and TRBJ1-2; D gene ambiguous. Between the trimmed V and J ends, which lost 1 base and 8 bases, there was a span of 11 bases. This CDR3 region has 13 residues. The germline CDR1 and CDR2 sequences are SEHNR and FQNEAQ (reference sequence).

This chain uses TRBV11-2 with TRBJ2-5; D not resolved. This CDR3 region has 10 residues. Trimming cost V 3 bases and J 14 bases, with 10 bases left between them. From germline, CDR1 is SGHAT and CDR2 FQNNGV. The CDR3 loop reads CASSFETLYF. In DNA, the CDR3 is TGTGCCAGCAGCTTCGAAACCCTCTACTTC.

The chain recombines TRBV11-2 with TRBJ1-2; TRBD1 is a possible D gene (6 bases). The CDR3 is 18 amino acids. V dropped 2 bases and J dropped 3 bases, with 22 bases sitting between them. CDR1 and CDR2 from the germline V gene are SGHAT and FQNNGV. The CDR3 DNA sequence: TGTGCCAGCAGCTTAATTGGGCAGGGGTGGGTGAGGGACTATGGCTACACCTTC. Amino acids: CASSLIGQGWVRDYGYTF.

The V call is TRBV6-5, the J call TRBJ2-1, with D possibly being TRBD2 (6 bases). From germline, CDR1 is MNHEY and CDR2 SVGAGI. The length of the CDR3 is 13 residues. Trimming pared 6 bases from V and 4 bases from J, leaving 10 bases between. CDR3 coding DNA: TGTGCCAGCAGACGGGAGCGTTACAATGAGCAGTTCTTC. This translates into CASRRERYNEQFF.

This clone was detected only a few times. The V and J genes are TRBV2 and TRBJ1-1; no clear D. Trimming shortened V by 8 bases and J by 1 base, and 8 bases separated the two germline ends. CDR1 and CDR2 (germline): SNHLY, FYNNEI. CDR3 length equals 12 residues. The DNA for the CDR3 is TGTGCCAGCTGCTACACGAACACTGAAGCTTTCTTT. The encoded protein is CASCYTNTEAFF.

The chain has TRBV23-1 and TRBJ1-3; 7 positions match TRBD1. TRBV23-1 carries the ORF label, with uncertain function. V was clipped by 0 bases and J by 3 bases; unmatched bases: 5. The CDR3 totals 16 residues. The CDR3 here is CASSQSVQGGGNTIYF. The CDR3 coding sequence is TGCGCCAGCAGTCAATCAGTTCAGGGGGGTGGAAACACCATATATTTT.

This chain connects TRBV29-1 to TRBJ1-1, with D perhaps matching TRBD1 (5 bases). Trimming removed 4 bases at V and 1 base at J, with 16 bases between. Germline loops: CDR1 SQVTM, CDR2 ANQGSEA. The CDR3 loop spans 15 amino acids. As DNA, the CDR3 is TGCAGCGTTGCTTTAGGGGCGAGCAGGAACACTGAAGCTTTCTTT. The encoded protein is CSVALGASRNTEAFF.

The chain couples TRBV6-6 to TRBJ1-1, with D perhaps matching TRBD1 (6 bases). Germline lookup yields CDR1 MNHNY and CDR2 SVGAGI (reference sequence). V shed 6 bases and J shed 6 bases, with 14 bases lying between them. The CDR3 totals 13 residues. Written as DNA, the CDR3 is TGTGCCAGCAGAAACCTGGCAGGGGCTGAAGCTTTCTTT. Its protein is CASRNLAGAEAFF.

The V gene is TRBV6-5, the J gene TRBJ1-1; D gene uncertain. The ends were cut back, 6 bases at V and 5 bases at J, with 10 bases in the middle. CDR3 length: 12 residues. The germline V gene encodes CDR1 MNHEY and CDR2 SVGAGI. This CDR3 is CASRSHGTEAFF. CDR3 DNA: TGTGCCAGCAGGAGCCATGGGACTGAAGCTTTCTTT.

The V gene is TRBV6-6, the J gene TRBJ2-7; TRBD2 aligns across 8 bases. The CDR3 is 15 amino acids. CDR1 is MNHNY, CDR2 SVGAGI, per germline (reference sequence). Losses at the gene ends were 8 bases for V and 3 bases for J; bases not matched to a gene: 12. CDR3 DNA: TGTGCCAGCTTTGGAGGCGGGGGGCGAGGCTACGAGCAGTACTTC. It codes for CASFGGGGRGYEQYF.

The chain carries TRBV5-4 and TRBJ2-7; 7 nucleotides match TRBD2. V shed 3 bases and J 5 bases; nucleotides not matched to a gene: 8. This CDR3 is 14 amino acids long. Germline CDR1 reads SGHNT; CDR2 reads YYREEE (reference sequence). CDR3 protein: CASSSPSGDNEQYF. Written as DNA, the CDR3 is TGTGCCAGCAGCTCCCCTAGCGGAGATAACGAGCAGTACTTC.

This chain links TRBV19 with TRBJ2-2, with TRBD2 as a possible D gene (5 bases). The CDR3 covers 15 residues. The germline V and J ends were trimmed by 7 bases and 6 bases, with 18 bases remaining between them. Germline CDR1 LNHDA, CDR2 SQIVND (reference sequence). The CDR3 region is CASTPHEGSSGELFF. The CDR3 DNA reads TGTGCCAGTACCCCCCATGAGGGCTCGTCCGGGGAGCTGTTTTTT.

CDR3 bases: TGTGCCAGTAAGGGACTAGCGGGAGTCGGAGATACGCAGTATTTT. Its translation is CASKGLAGVGDTQYF. The chain recombines TRBV5-4 with TRBJ2-3; 14 bases fit TRBD2. The CDR3 has 15 amino acids. With V trimmed by 8 bases and J by 5 bases, 7 bases remained unmatched. Germline V gene sequence: CDR1 SGHNT, CDR2 YYREEE (reference sequence).

The chain links TRBV19 to TRBJ2-4, with D possibly TRBD1 on 6 matching bases. Germline-derived CDR1 and CDR2 are LNHDA and SQIVND (reference sequence). V dropped 5 bases and J dropped 0 bases, with 20 bases sitting between them. This CDR3 is built from 18 residues. The chain's CDR3 is CASSLDGPDRLAKNIQYF. The CDR3 coding sequence is TGTGCCAGTAGTCTTGATGGGCCGGACAGATTAGCCAAAAACATTCAGTACTTC.

V is TRBV5-4 and J is TRBJ1-2; no clear D. Trimming cost V 0 bases and J 6 bases, with 6 bases left between them. Germline values: CDR1 SGHNT, CDR2 YYREEE (reference sequence). This CDR3 comprises 12 residues. CDR3 in DNA: TGTGCCAGCAGCTTGGCAGGAGATGGCTACACCTTC. Its protein is CASSLAGDGYTF.

This chain joins TRBV30 and TRBJ1-4; 7 bases line up with TRBD1. Trimming cost V 0 bases and J 2 bases; bases outside gene matches: 3. From germline, CDR1 is GTSNPN and CDR2 SVGIG (reference sequence). CDR3 size: 15 residues. CDR3 sequence reads: CAWSVLGQTNEKLFF. CDR3 nucleotides: TGTGCCTGGAGTGTACTGGGACAGACTAATGAAAAACTGTTTTTT.